Listed here are 24 T cell receptor beta chains from one sample, sequenced in a study of blood T cell repertoires in COVID-19. TCRdb's copy holds only in-frame clones and misses some; the assay was immunoSEQ multiplex PCR. The data show a few hundred thousand clones, approximately 85% seen once. Source material: peripheral blood. These receptors all come from a woman between 50 and 59 years old with acute or convalescent COVID-19.

The rearrangement links TRBV7-9 to TRBJ2-1; 7 bases are a match to TRBD1. Germline V gene data show CDR1 as SEHNR and CDR2 as FQNEAQ (reference sequence). The junction had 9 bases not matched to a gene; V was cut back by 5 bases and J by 2 bases. This CDR3 contains 16 residues. In nucleotides, the CDR3 is TGTGCCAGCAGCCTCGACAGGGTAGGGCCCTACAATGAGCAGTTCTTC. Protein product: CASSLDRVGPYNEQFF.

The CDR3: CASSTRGGSNQPQHF. CDR3 DNA: TGCGCCAGCAGCACCCGGGGGGGTAGCAATCAGCCCCAGCATTTT. The chain employs TRBV4-1 and TRBJ1-5, with a tentative D call TRBD1 (5 bases). Germline V CDR1 and CDR2: MGHRA, YSYEKL. The V end was cut by 5 bases, the J end by 0 bases, with 11 bases between. This CDR3 is 15 amino acids long.

CDR3 nucleotides: TGTGCCAGCAGCTTTTTGCCGGGACAGGGAACAGAAGCTTTCTTT. Translating gives CASSFLPGQGTEAFF. The V and J genes are TRBV7-3 and TRBJ1-1; 9 bases are shared with TRBD1. The J segment lost 8 bases and the V segment lost 3 bases, leaving 10 bases of the junction unmatched. Germline CDR1 SGHTA, CDR2 FQGTGA. This CDR3 contains 15 residues.

The V call is TRBV27, the J call TRBJ1-6; D not certain. The V gene lost 5 bases and the J gene lost 6 bases, with 8 bases spanning the gap. The length of the CDR3 is 13 residues. Germline V CDR1 and CDR2: MNHEY, SMNVEV (reference sequence). The CDR3, as DNA: TGTGCCAGCAGTCCGGGAGCTAATTCACCCCTCCACTTT. Protein sequence: CASSPGANSPLHF.

The chain employs TRBV28 and TRBJ1-4; the match to TRBD1 covers 9 bases. CDR1 is MDHEN and CDR2 is SYDVKM in the germline V gene. The ends lost 5 bases at V and 8 bases at J; junction bases unmatched: 9. This CDR3 has 15 amino acids. CDR3 DNA: TGTGCCAGCAGTGCCACCGGGACAGGGCGAGAAAAACTGTTTTTT. Translated: CASSATGTGREKLFF.

The rearrangement joins TRBV18 to TRBJ1-5; 7 bases agree with TRBD1. V shed 6 bases, J shed 6 bases, and the junction held 8 bases outside the gene matches. Germline loops: CDR1 KGHSH, CDR2 LQKENI. The CDR3 runs to 14 residues. The CDR3 DNA follows: TGTGCCAGCTCGCAAGACAGGGTATCTCAGCCCCAGCATTTT. It yields the protein CASSQDRVSQPQHF.

This clone appeared a single time. The chain carries TRBV11-2 and TRBJ2-5; the D is unclear. Germline V gene sequence: CDR1 SGHAT, CDR2 FQNNGV. The CDR3 consists of 14 residues. Trimming took 0 bases from V and 1 from J, leaving 6 bases between them. DNA for the CDR3: TGTGCCAGCAGCTTAGAATTCATCCAAGAGACCCAGTACTTC. Encoded protein: CASSLEFIQETQYF.

The chain is built from TRBV3-1 (or the pseudogene TRBV3-2) and TRBJ2-1; perhaps TRBD2 as D (6 bases). The V gene's germline CDR1 is LGHDT and CDR2 YNNKEL (reference sequence). V was clipped by 0 bases and J by 2 bases, with 11 bases between them. The length of the CDR3 is 16 residues. CDR3 sequence reads: CASSQDGASAYNEQFF. The CDR3 DNA reads as TGTGCCAGCAGCCAAGATGGGGCTAGCGCCTACAATGAGCAGTTCTTC.

The CDR3 DNA reads as TGTGCCAGCAGCCAAGCATTTAGCGGGAGAGTCGGAGAGACCCAGTACTTC. Protein product: CASSQAFSGRVGETQYF. The chain has TRBV14 and TRBJ2-5; 9 nucleotides agree with TRBD2. V lost 1 base, J lost 4 bases, and 10 bases stayed unmatched. Germline loops: CDR1 SGHDN, CDR2 FVKESK. The CDR3 contains 17 residues.

In DNA form, the CDR3 reads TGTGCCATCGGGACAGCAAGAAACACCATATATTTT. This codes for CAIGTARNTIYF. This sequence joins TRBV10-3 and TRBJ1-3, with 7 positions matching TRBD1. This CDR3 is built from 12 residues. Germline assignment: CDR1 ENHRY and CDR2 SYGVKD. V lost 8 bases to trimming and J lost 5 bases; unmatched junction nucleotides: 3.

The genes are TRBV4-1 and TRBJ2-3, with D possibly matching TRBD1 (6 bases). This CDR3 has 16 amino acids. CDR1 and CDR2 from the germline V gene are MGHRA and YSYEKL. V was cut by 0 bases and J by 0 bases, with 10 bases left in between. The CDR3 nucleotides are TGCGCCAGCAGCCAAGATAGGACAGATAGCACAGATACGCAGTATTTT. It codes for CASSQDRTDSTDTQYF.

This clone was detected once. The V call is TRBV5-8, the J call TRBJ1-2; D gene unclear. Trimming removed 6 bases at V and 4 bases at J, with 22 bases between. The CDR3 length is 16 residues. The germline gives CDR1 SGHTS, CDR2 YDEGEE. Here the CDR3 reads CASTDPLGGRLYGYTF. The CDR3 DNA reads TGTGCCAGCACCGACCCCCTGGGAGGGAGACTCTATGGCTACACCTTC.

This sequence joins TRBV12-5 and TRBJ2-1, with 8 bases fitting TRBD2. The CDR3 has 14 amino acids. The junction had 4 bases not matched to a gene; V was cut back by 2 bases and J by 7 bases. CDR1 is LGHNT and CDR2 is FRNRAP in the germline V gene. The CDR3 region is CASGLSGSGNEQFF. The CDR3 DNA reads as TGTGCTAGTGGTTTGAGCGGGAGTGGGAATGAGCAGTTCTTC.

The V and J genes are TRBV4-3 and TRBJ1-1, with TRBD1 as a possible D gene (5 bases). The CDR3 has 15 residues. CDR1 and CDR2 (germline): LGHNA, YSLEER. V gave up 0 bases and J gave up 4 bases, with 12 bases separating them. CDR3: CASSQDNGGGTEAFF. CDR3 DNA sequence: TGCGCCAGCAGCCAAGATAATGGGGGGGGCACTGAAGCTTTCTTT.

The chain uses TRBV5-1 and TRBJ2-3; 7 positions match TRBD2. Germline CDR1 SGHRS, CDR2 YFSETQ. The CDR3 has 14 residues. The V and J ends lost 4 bases and 2 bases, in that order; junction bases with no gene match: 4. CDR3 residues: CASSTGLFTDTQYF. In nucleotides, the CDR3 is TGCGCCAGCAGCACGGGACTATTCACAGATACGCAGTATTTT.

J is TRBJ1-3 and V is TRBV6-6; 8 bases align to TRBD1. Germline CDR1 and CDR2: MNHNY and SVGAGI (reference sequence). The V segment lost 4 bases and the J segment 4 bases; nucleotides outside the gene matches: 6. The CDR3 consists of 15 residues. CDR3 amino acids: CASSSPDRVGNTIYF. Written as DNA, the CDR3 is TGTGCCAGCAGTTCCCCGGACAGGGTGGGAAACACCATATATTTT.

V usage is TRBV28 and J usage is TRBJ1-2; the match to TRBD1 covers 10 bases. The ends lost 6 bases at V and 5 bases at J; junction bases unmatched: 6. Germline V lookup: CDR1 MDHEN, CDR2 SYDVKM. CDR3 length equals 14 residues. Here the CDR3 DNA reads TGTGCCAGCAGATCCGGGACAGGGGTATATGGCTACACCTTC. Protein: CASRSGTGVYGYTF.

The chain links TRBV9 to TRBJ1-1, with D possibly matching TRBD1 (5 bases). Per the germline V gene, CDR1 is SGDLS and CDR2 is YYNGEE. The CDR3 runs 15 residues. Trimming stripped 1 base from V and 2 bases from J, with 12 bases between. For the CDR3, the DNA is TGTGCCAGCAGCGTACTACCAGGGATAAACACTGAAGCTTTCTTT. This codes for CASSVLPGINTEAFF.

V is TRBV7-9 and J is TRBJ2-2; D gene uncertain. The V end lost 5 bases, the J end lost 0 bases, and 7 bases lay between the germline ends. CDR3 length equals 14 residues. Germline-derived CDR1 and CDR2 are SEHNR and FQNEAQ (reference sequence). DNA of the CDR3: TGTGCCAGCAGCCCCCTCCCGAACACCGGGGAGCTGTTTTTT. Its protein is CASSPLPNTGELFF.

The rearrangement uses TRBV7-9 and TRBJ2-3; 8 nucleotides match TRBD2. This CDR3 comprises 17 residues. Looked up from germline, CDR1 is SEHNR and CDR2 is FQNEAQ (reference sequence). V lost 2 bases and J lost 7; bases outside the gene matches: 14. The CDR3 is CASSLLGMRGVGYTQYF. CDR3 bases: TGTGCCAGCAGCTTATTGGGAATGCGGGGGGTCGGGTATACGCAGTATTTT.

This clone appeared a few times. The chain carries TRBV5-3 and TRBJ2-7, with a tentative D call TRBD2 (5 bases). TRBV5-3 is annotated as an ORF whose role is uncertain. The V end lost 4 bases, the J end lost 3 bases, and 8 bases lay between the germline ends. This CDR3 contains 12 residues. CDR3 region: CARSGRDYEQYF. CDR3 nucleotides: TGTGCCAGAAGCGGACGGGACTACGAGCAGTACTTC.

The chain has TRBV28 and TRBJ1-6; unclear D gene. Trimming shortened V by 5 bases and J by 11 bases, and 13 bases separated the two germline ends. Germline loops: CDR1 MDHEN, CDR2 SYDVKM. This CDR3 region has 13 residues. The CDR3 nucleotides read TGTGCCAGCAGTACACCCCATGGGCCACCCCTCCACTTT. Translating it yields CASSTPHGPPLHF.

The chain carries TRBV7-9 and TRBJ2-1, with no clear D. CDR3 length equals 14 residues. CDR1 and CDR2 (germline): SEHNR, FQNEAQ (reference sequence). Trimming removed 3 bases at V and 1 base at J, with 7 bases between. CDR3 in DNA: TGTGCCAGCAGCTTTACAGATTCCTACAATGAGCAGTTCTTC. It yields the protein CASSFTDSYNEQFF.

The chain employs TRBV6-5 and TRBJ1-2; D unresolved. Trimming took 0 bases from V and 4 from J, leaving 6 bases between them. Germline V gene lookup returns CDR1 MNHEY and CDR2 SVGAGI. This CDR3 spans 13 amino acids. The CDR3, as DNA: TGTGCCAGCAGTTACTCGATGGCCTATGGCTACACCTTC. This codes for CASSYSMAYGYTF.